This TCR beta chain comes out of a study of blood T cell repertoires in COVID-19. The CDR3 sequence is 15 residues long. The V gene lost 6 bases and the J gene lost 0 bases, with 11 bases spanning the gap. Germline CDR1 KGHSH, CDR2 LQKENI. Clones were sequenced by immunoSEQ multiplex PCR, and TCRdb holds only the in-frame ones, with some missing. The sample has some 120,000 clones, approximately 80% seen once. Sequenced: peripheral blood. This sequence joins TRBV18 and TRBJ2-2; D is possibly TRBD2 (6 bases). This receptor was identified in a woman between 65 and 79 years old with acute or convalescent COVID-19. The CDR3: CASSWTTTNTGELFF. CDR3 sequence (DNA): TGTGCCAGCTCTTGGACTACGACGAACACCGGGGAGCTGTTTTTT.